What follows are 19 T cell receptor beta chains derived from one specimen sequenced in a study of T cells after yellow fever vaccination. TCRdb reprocessed the 5' RACE reads with MiXCR, giving one entry per CDR3 protein. The repertoire has hundreds of thousands of distinct CDR3 sequences, roughly an eighth of them found once; the top ten carry about 16%. The specimen was PBMCs, collected on the day of the yellow fever booster vaccination. The receptors were sampled from a man aged 25 to 45 who received the YFV17D yellow fever vaccine.

The table lists this clonotype with many counts. The chain has TRBV4-2 and TRBJ1-5; D unresolved. V lost 1 base, J lost 4 bases, and 8 bases lay in between. The germline V gene has CDR1 LGHNA and CDR2 YNFKEQ. The CDR3 loop spans 14 amino acids. CDR3 nucleotides: TGTGCCAGCAGCCAAGCTGGGTATAATCAGCCCCAGCATTTT. It is translated as CASSQAGYNQPQHF.

In DNA form, the CDR3 reads TGCAGTGCTAGAGAGGTAGGATGGAGAGGTCAAGAGACCCAGTACTTC. It yields the protein CSAREVGWRGQETQYF. V gene TRBV20-1 combines with J gene TRBJ2-5; no reliable D call. CDR1 is DFQATT, CDR2 SNEGSKA, per germline (reference sequence). This CDR3 comprises 16 residues. V shed 0 bases and J shed 2 bases, with 16 bases lying between them.

This clonotype turned up a few times. This sequence joins TRBV5-4 and TRBJ2-2; either TRBD1 or TRBD2 may fit D (5 bases each). V dropped 4 bases and J dropped 6 bases, with 10 bases sitting between them. The CDR3 consists of 13 residues. CDR1 SGHNT and CDR2 YYREEE come from the germline V gene (reference sequence). DNA for the CDR3: TGTGCCAGCAGCGGGGACCGTTCCGGGGAGCTGTTTTTT. Protein: CASSGDRSGELFF.

V usage is TRBV6-1 and J usage is TRBJ1-2, with D tentatively TRBD1 (6 bases). The V gene lost 5 bases and the J gene lost 0 bases, with 13 bases spanning the gap. This CDR3 has 15 amino acids. Germline lookup yields CDR1 MNHNS and CDR2 SASEGT. CDR3 in amino acids: CASSQRQATNYGYTF. CDR3 DNA sequence: TGTGCCAGCAGTCAAAGACAGGCAACTAACTATGGCTACACCTTC.

CDR3 in amino acids: CASRQGLYGYTF. CDR3 coding DNA: TGTGCCAGCCGTCAGGGGCTTTATGGCTACACCTTC. V and J are TRBV7-2 and TRBJ1-2; perhaps TRBD1 as D (6 bases). CDR1 SGHTA and CDR2 FQGNSA come from the germline V gene. The CDR3 extends over 12 amino acids. V was trimmed by 8 bases and J by 5 bases, leaving 12 bases between them. The full variable domain, its missing parts supplied by reference TRBV7-2 and TRBJ1-2, is GAGVSQSPSNKVTEKGKDVELRCDPISGHTALYWYRQSLGQGLEFLIYFQGNSAPDKSGLPSDRFSAERTGGSVSTLTIQRTQQEDSAVYLCASRQGLYGYTFGSGTRLTVV.

The rearrangement links TRBV20-1 to TRBJ2-5; 11 nucleotides match TRBD1. V lost 1 base, J lost 4 bases, and 8 bases stayed unmatched. Germline V CDR1 and CDR2: DFQATT, SNEGSKA (reference sequence). The CDR3 covers 16 residues. The CDR3 coding sequence is TGCAGTGCTAGAGGCTCGGACAGGGGGCGCGGAGAGACCCAGTACTTC. Amino acid sequence: CSARGSDRGRGETQYF.

The table lists this clonotype with a few counts. The J gene is TRBJ2-2, the V gene TRBV7-9; no firm D call. The V end was cut by 1 base, the J end by 5 bases, with 11 bases between. The germline CDR1 and CDR2 sequences are SEHNR and FQNEAQ (reference sequence). The CDR3 has 15 residues. The CDR3 reads CASSLGFVETGELFF. The CDR3 DNA sequence: TGTGCCAGCAGCTTAGGGTTTGTGGAAACCGGGGAGCTGTTTTTT.

The chain couples TRBV23-1 to TRBJ2-4; D gene uncertain. TRBV23-1 carries the ORF label, with uncertain function. V was trimmed by 2 bases and J by 0 bases, leaving 11 bases between them. The CDR3 has 16 residues. Here the CDR3 DNA reads TGCGCCAGCAGTCAAGGGCAGAGACTAGCCAAAAACATTCAGTACTTC. Protein: CASSQGQRLAKNIQYF.

The chain is built from TRBV7-9 and TRBJ2-7; TRBD2 is a possible D gene (6 bases). With 3 bases removed from V and 6 bases from J, the gap between germline ends came to 21 bases. The CDR3 extends over 16 amino acids. Germline lookup yields CDR1 SEHNR and CDR2 FQNEAQ (reference sequence). CDR3 region: CASSFSLGGSSSEQYF. The CDR3, as DNA: TGTGCCAGCAGCTTTTCTTTGGGGGGTTCGAGTAGCGAGCAGTACTTC.

The rearrangement links TRBV4-3 to TRBJ2-2, with D tentatively TRBD1 (5 bases). Germline V gene lookup returns CDR1 LGHNA and CDR2 YSLEER. The CDR3 runs 17 residues. V was trimmed by 0 bases and J by 1 base, leaving 12 bases between them. The CDR3: CASSQEGAGWNTGELFF. CDR3 nucleotides: TGCGCCAGCAGCCAAGAAGGGGCAGGGTGGAACACCGGGGAGCTGTTTTTT.

This clonotype was observed a handful of times. V gene TRBV7-9 combines with J gene TRBJ2-3; D unclear. The germline V gene encodes CDR1 SEHNR and CDR2 FQNEAQ (reference sequence). The CDR3 covers 14 residues. V dropped 5 bases and J dropped 3 bases, with 12 bases sitting between them. CDR3 in amino acids: CASSQTKTTDTQYF. CDR3 nucleotide sequence: TGTGCCAGCAGCCAAACTAAAACGACAGATACGCAGTATTTT.

This clonotype was seen only a few times. CDR3 in DNA: TGCAGTGCTAGAGAGAGCGGCAAAACCCACTACGAGCAGTACTTC. Its translation is CSARESGKTHYEQYF. This chain uses TRBV20-1 with TRBJ2-7; TRBD2 is a possible D gene (5 bases). Germline V CDR1 and CDR2: DFQATT, SNEGSKA (reference sequence). CDR3 length: 15 amino acids. The ends were cut back, 0 bases at V and 3 bases at J, with 15 bases in the middle.

In this sample, this clonotype turned up a few times. CDR3 loop: CASGVRWETTTEAFF. The CDR3 DNA is TGTGCCAGCGGAGTCCGATGGGAGACCACCACTGAAGCTTTCTTT. The chain employs TRBV12-3 or TRBV12-4 and TRBJ1-1; D unresolved. There are 15 residues in the CDR3. V was clipped by 8 bases and J by 4 bases, with 20 bases between them.

This clonotype was seen a handful of times. This chain connects TRBV4-3 to TRBJ2-1; D gene uncertain. Germline CDR1 LGHNA, CDR2 YSLEER. The V and J ends lost 0 bases and 2 bases respectively, with 14 bases between them. This CDR3 comprises 17 residues. The CDR3 DNA sequence: TGCGCCAGCAGCCAAGAACTGGACCCGCCGGCCTACAATGAGCAGTTCTTC. As protein: CASSQELDPPAYNEQFF.

This clonotype has only a few counts. The genes are TRBV12-3 or TRBV12-4 and TRBJ2-7; weak D call: TRBD2 (6 bases). V was pared by 5 bases and J by 2 bases, with 13 bases between. CDR3 size: 14 residues. The CDR3 here is CASSPRWGAYEQYF. The CDR3 DNA reads as TGTGCCAGCAGTCCTCGTTGGGGGGCCTACGAGCAGTACTTC.

The chain combines TRBV7-2 with TRBJ2-5; a weak D match, TRBD2 (5 bases). V lost 5 bases to trimming and J lost 3 bases, with 16 bases between them. From germline, CDR1 is SGHTA and CDR2 FQGNSA. CDR3 length equals 15 residues. The CDR3 spells CASSRSGIWEETQYF. As DNA, the CDR3 is TGTGCCAGCAGCCGCTCGGGAATTTGGGAAGAGACCCAGTACTTC.

This clonotype was recorded many times. The CDR3 nucleotides read TGTGCCAGCAGTTTAGAGCGTTTTAATGAGCAGTTCTTC. Its protein product is CASSLERFNEQFF. The J gene is TRBJ2-1, the V gene TRBV12-3 or TRBV12-4, with D uncertain. The V end lost 1 base, the J end lost 7 bases, and 8 bases lay between the germline ends. This CDR3 is 13 amino acids long.

The rearrangement joins TRBV11-1 to TRBJ2-3; 7 nucleotides match TRBD2. Germline V CDR1 and CDR2: SGHAT, FQDESV (reference sequence). V lost 4 bases to trimming and J lost 2 bases; unmatched junction nucleotides: 21. The CDR3 runs 20 residues. CDR3 coding DNA: TGTGCCAGCAGCTCGGGCGGGGGTGAACGGGAGATCTTCTTCACAGATACGCAGTATTTT. Its translation: CASSSGGGEREIFFTDTQYF.

This clonotype was observed a few times. The chain is built from TRBV20-1 and TRBJ2-5, with TRBD2 matching over 9 bases. The CDR3 spans 15 residues. Germline V CDR1 and CDR2: DFQATT, SNEGSKA (reference sequence). Trimming at V came to 0 bases and at J to 1 base, leaving 3 bases not matched to a gene. The CDR3 loop is CSARDGGLAQETQYF. The DNA of the CDR3 is TGCAGTGCTAGAGATGGGGGACTAGCCCAAGAGACCCAGTACTTC.